This T cell receptor (beta chain) is from a study of blood T cell repertoires in COVID-19. As for the study in general: There were acute and convalescent COVID-19 samples, and they came from the United States, Italy and Spain. The cDNA or gDNA used as material had been derived from T cells, B-cell-depleted T cells, or PBMCs.

The protocol was immunoSEQ multiplex PCR, while the TCRdb copy is restricted to in-frame clones and leaves out a portion. The table lists 110,000 to 150,000 clones, more than 65% of them singletons, with roughly 7.3% in the top ten. The TCR comes from a human donor in a cohort sampled during active COVID-19. What was sequenced was peripheral blood.

This chain's CDR3 is CASSLAGDRSTYEQYF. CDR3 sequence (DNA): TGTGCCAGCAGCTTAGCGGGGGACAGGAGTACCTACGAGCAGTACTTC. The chain links TRBV7-2 to TRBJ2-7; TRBD1 matches at 8 bases. There are 16 residues in the CDR3. Germline loops: CDR1 SGHTA, CDR2 FQGNSA. Unmatched junction bases numbered 6, after V lost 0 bases and J lost 2 bases. The full variable domain, its missing parts supplied by reference TRBV7-2 and TRBJ2-7, is GAGVSQSPSNKVTEKGKDVELRCDPISGHTALYWYRQSLGQGLEFLIYFQGNSAPDKSGLPSDRFSAERTGGSVSTLTIQRTQQEDSAVYLCASSLAGDRSTYEQYFGPGTRLTVT.